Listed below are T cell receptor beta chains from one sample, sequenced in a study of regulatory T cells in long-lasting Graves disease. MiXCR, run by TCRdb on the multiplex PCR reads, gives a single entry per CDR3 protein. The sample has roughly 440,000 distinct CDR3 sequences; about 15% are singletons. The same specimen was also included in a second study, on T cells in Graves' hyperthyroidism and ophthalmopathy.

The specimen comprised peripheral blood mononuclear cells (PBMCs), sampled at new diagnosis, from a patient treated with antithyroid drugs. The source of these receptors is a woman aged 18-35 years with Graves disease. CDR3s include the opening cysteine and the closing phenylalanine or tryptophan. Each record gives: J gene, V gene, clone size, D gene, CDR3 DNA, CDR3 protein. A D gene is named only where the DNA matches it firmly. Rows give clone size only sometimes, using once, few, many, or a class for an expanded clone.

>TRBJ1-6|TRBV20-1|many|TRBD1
TGCAGTGCTACCCAGACAGGGAGGTTGTATAATTCACCCCTCCACTTT
CSATQTGRLYNSPLHF
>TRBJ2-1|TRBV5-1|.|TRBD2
TGCGCCAGTACGCCCCAGACTAGCGCCTACAATGAGCAGTTCTTC
CASTPQTSAYNEQFF
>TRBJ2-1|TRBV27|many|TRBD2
TGTGCCAGCCTGGGACTAGCGGGAGGGCCCTACAATGAGCAGTTCTTC
CASLGLAGGPYNEQFF
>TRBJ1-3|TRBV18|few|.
TGTGCCAGCTCACCGGACCTTGTCCCTCAACCCTCTGGAAACACCATATATTTT
CASSPDLVPQPSGNTIYF
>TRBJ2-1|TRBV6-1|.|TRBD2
TGTGCCAGCACTCCTCTAGCGGGCTCCTACAATGAGCAGTTCTTC
CASTPLAGSYNEQFF
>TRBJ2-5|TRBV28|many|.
TGTGCCAGCACCTTAGGCGGGACGGGGGAGACCCAGTACTTC
CASTLGGTGETQYF
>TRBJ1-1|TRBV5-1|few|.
TGCGCCAGCAGCTTCAGTAACTTGGGCACTGAAGCTTTCTTT
CASSFSNLGTEAFF
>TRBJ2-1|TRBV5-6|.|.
TGTGCCAGCAGCCCCCTTCGCGATAGCTCCTACAATGAGCAGTTCTTC
CASSPLRDSSYNEQFF
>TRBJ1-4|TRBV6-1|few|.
TGTGCCAGCACTGCGGGGGGAGAAAAACTGTTTTTT
CASTAGGEKLFF
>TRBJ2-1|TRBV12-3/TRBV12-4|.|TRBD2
TGTGCCAGCAGTTTAGAAAAGACGGGAGGGCCCGATGAGCAGTTCTTC
CASSLEKTGGPDEQFF
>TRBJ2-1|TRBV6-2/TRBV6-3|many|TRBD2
TGTGCCAGCAGTTACACGTCTAGCGGATACAATGAGCAGTTCTTC
CASSYTSSGYNEQFF
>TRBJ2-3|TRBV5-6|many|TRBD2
TGTGCCAGCAGCTCCGGGACTAGCGGGAGGATTACGCAGTATTTT
CASSSGTSGRITQYF
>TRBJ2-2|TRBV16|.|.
TGTGCCAGCAGCCATGTTTACAGGGAGTTCGGCACCGGGGAGCTGTTTTTT
CASSHVYREFGTGELFF
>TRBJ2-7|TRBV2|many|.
TGTGCCAGCAGTGAGCACGGGGGCTACGAGCAGTACTTC
CASSEHGGYEQYF
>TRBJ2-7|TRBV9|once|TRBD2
TGTGCCAGCAGCGTAGGGTCGCGGGAGGTGGACGAGCAGTACTTC
CASSVGSREVDEQYF
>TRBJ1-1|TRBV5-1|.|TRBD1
TGCGCCAGCAGCAGCAGCCGACAGGGGTTCACTGAAGCTTTCTTT
CASSSSRQGFTEAFF
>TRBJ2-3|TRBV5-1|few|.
TGCGCCAGCAGCTTGAGGGGTGAAACAGATACGCAGTATTTT
CASSLRGETDTQYF
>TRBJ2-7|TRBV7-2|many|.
TGTGCCAGCAGCCTTGACGTGCAGGCGGGCTACGAGCAGTACTTC
CASSLDVQAGYEQYF
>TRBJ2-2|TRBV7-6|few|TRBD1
TGTGCCAGCAGCAACCGGGACAGGGTTATTGCCGGGGAGCTGTTTTTT
CASSNRDRVIAGELFF
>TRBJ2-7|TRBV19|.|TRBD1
TGTGCCAGTAGAGACGGGGACAGGGTCGGCGAGCAGTACTTC
CASRDGDRVGEQYF